This T cell receptor beta chain was sequenced during a study of OX40 agonist ivuxolimab in advanced cancers. Study-level background: Eligibility rules accepted prior anti-PD-1, anti-PD-L1 or anti-CTLA-4 therapy, and around 38% had some. General study results and limits: CD8+ T cells averaged more expanded clones than CD4+. By week 6 at 0.1 to 3.0 mg/kg, blood CD4+ and CD8+ T cells had expanded clonally.

Germline V gene data show CDR1 as MGHRA and CDR2 as YSYEKL. V was clipped by 4 bases and J by 1 base; unmatched bases: 12. CDR3 length: 18 residues. Profiled with immunoSEQ multiplex PCR; TCRdb holds only in-frame clones, not every one. Of roughly 63,000 clones in the sample, 80% to 90% were seen once. As regards this clone: As yet, its antigen is unknown.

The starting material was CD4+ or CD8+ T cells sorted from blood, obtained in a trial of the OX40 agonist ivuxolimab. The sequence came from an adult with an advanced solid tumor such as melanoma, head and neck, liver or kidney cancer. V gene TRBV4-1 combines with J gene TRBJ1-3; 8 nucleotides agree with TRBD1. CDR3 sequence (DNA): TGCGCCAGCAGCCGGAATCAGGGGGCACGCGGGTCTGGAAACACCATATATTTT. It translates to CASSRNQGARGSGNTIYF.